Sequencing of this T cell receptor beta chain was carried out in a study of blood T cell repertoires in COVID-19. Study-level background: Sources were T cells, B-cell-depleted T cells, or PBMCs; the material itself was cDNA or gDNA.

The length of the CDR3 is 15 residues. CDR1 and CDR2 (germline): SGHAT, FQDESV (reference sequence). Trimming took off 4 bases at V and 1 base at J, with 10 bases between the two ends. Authors' analysis steps: Reference gene primer amplification gave estimated nucleated cell counts. Sequenced by immunoSEQ multiplex PCR; TCRdb stores in-frame clones only, minus some. V and J calls and clone size are as listed in that table; D and trimming were resolved from the DNA. The sample has about 160,000 clones, 80% to 95% seen once. The rearrangement joins TRBV11-1 to TRBJ2-2; possibly TRBD1 for D (5 bases). The sequence was collected from a young man with COVID-19, enrolled during active disease. The source material was peripheral blood. CDR3 loop: CASSSGHLNTGELFF. In DNA form, the CDR3 reads TGTGCCAGCAGCTCCGGACACCTGAACACCGGGGAGCTGTTTTTT.